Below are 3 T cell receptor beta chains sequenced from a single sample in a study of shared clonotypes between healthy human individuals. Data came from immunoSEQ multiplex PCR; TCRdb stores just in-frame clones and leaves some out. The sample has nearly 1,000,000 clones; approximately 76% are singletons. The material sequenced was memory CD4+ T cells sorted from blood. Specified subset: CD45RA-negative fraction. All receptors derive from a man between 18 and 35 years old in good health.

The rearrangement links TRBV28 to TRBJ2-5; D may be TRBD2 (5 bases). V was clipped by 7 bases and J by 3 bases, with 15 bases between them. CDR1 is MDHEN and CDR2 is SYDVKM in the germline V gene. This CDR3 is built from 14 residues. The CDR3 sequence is CASNRLRREETQYF. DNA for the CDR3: TGTGCCAGCAACCGTCTGAGGCGGGAAGAGACCCAGTACTTC.

Here the CDR3 reads CASSEGSGGSYNEQFF. CDR3 nucleotide sequence: TGCGCCAGCAGTGAAGGTTCGGGGGGAAGCTACAATGAGCAGTTCTTC. The chain employs TRBV10-1 and TRBJ2-1; 7 positions agree with TRBD2. Germline V gene sequence: CDR1 WNHNN, CDR2 SYGVQD (reference sequence). V shed 3 bases, J shed 3 bases, and the junction held 8 bases outside the gene matches. CDR3 size: 16 residues.

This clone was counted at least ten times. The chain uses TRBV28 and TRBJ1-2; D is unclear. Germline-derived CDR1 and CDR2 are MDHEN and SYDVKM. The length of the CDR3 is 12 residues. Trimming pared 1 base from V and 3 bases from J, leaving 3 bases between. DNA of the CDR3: TGTGCCAGCAGTTTATTCCACTATGGCTACACCTTC. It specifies CASSLFHYGYTF.